These 32 T cell receptor beta chains were all obtained from the same sample, sequenced in a study of T cells in narcolepsy. Clones were sequenced by immunoSEQ multiplex PCR, and TCRdb holds only the in-frame ones, with some missing. The table shows 28,000 or so clones, with roughly four fifths occurring only once. Sequencing was carried out using CD45RA- memory CD4+ T cells from PBMCs. These receptors came from a human donor with narcolepsy.

This chain connects TRBV5-4 to TRBJ1-2; 9 bases map to TRBD1. V trimming: 5 bases; J trimming: 5 bases; junction bases outside the gene matches: 10. The germline CDR1 and CDR2 sequences are SGHNT and YYREEE (reference sequence). The CDR3 is 15 residues long. The CDR3: CASRPGDRGGYGYTF. In DNA form, the CDR3 reads TGTGCCAGCAGACCCGGTGACAGGGGGGGGTATGGCTACACCTTC.

This clone is medium-sized by share. This chain uses TRBV6-6 with TRBJ2-7; perhaps TRBD2 as D (6 bases). Germline CDR1 is MNHNY and CDR2 is SVGAGI (reference sequence). The V and J ends lost 6 bases and 6 bases respectively, with 18 bases between them. The length of the CDR3 is 14 residues. CDR3 DNA: TGTGCCAGCAGAGCAGATTCGGGGGATGGCGAGCAGTACTTC. Translating gives CASRADSGDGEQYF.

The chain recombines TRBV30 with TRBJ2-3; D is possibly TRBD2 (5 bases). CDR3 size: 13 residues. The germline CDR1 and CDR2 sequences are GTSNPN and SVGIG (reference sequence). V lost 0 bases and J 6 bases, leaving 10 bases between the germline ends. CDR3 in DNA: TGTGCCTGGAGTGTCCGGGGTCCGGATACGCAGTATTTT. This codes for CAWSVRGPDTQYF.

V is TRBV2 and J is TRBJ1-2; D gene unclear. The CDR3 runs 13 residues. Germline V lookup: CDR1 SNHLY, CDR2 FYNNEI. V was trimmed by 0 bases and J by 4 bases, leaving 6 bases between them. The CDR3 sequence is CASSEAISYGYTF. In DNA, the CDR3 is TGTGCCAGCAGTGAAGCCATCAGCTATGGCTACACCTTC. The full variable domain, rest sourced from reference TRBV2 and TRBJ1-2, is EPEVTQTPSHQVTQMGQEVILRCVPISNHLYFYWYRQILGQKVEFLVSFYNNEISEKSEIFDDQFSVERPDGSNFTLKIRSTKLEDSAMYFCASSEAISYGYTFGSGTRLTVV.

The V and J genes are TRBV5-1 and TRBJ1-1; possible D gene TRBD1, 6 bases. Trimming cost V 3 bases and J 1 base, with 16 bases left between them. The CDR3 is 16 amino acids. Germline loops: CDR1 SGHRS, CDR2 YFSETQ. The CDR3 here is CASSSTVGRGNTEAFF. CDR3 in DNA: TGCGCCAGCAGCTCGACAGTTGGCAGGGGGAACACTGAAGCTTTCTTT.

This clone was seen once. The chain couples TRBV7-2 to TRBJ1-2; D is ambiguous. The CDR3 extends over 16 amino acids. Trimming shortened V by 1 base and J by 2 bases, and 14 bases separated the two germline ends. Germline V gives CDR1 SGHTA, CDR2 FQGNSA. CDR3 loop: CASSLVGVRPNYGYTF. CDR3 nucleotide sequence: TGTGCCAGCAGCTTAGTGGGAGTTAGACCCAACTATGGCTACACCTTC.

This chain uses TRBV30 with TRBJ1-4; a weak D match, TRBD1 (6 bases). With 0 bases removed from V and 8 bases from J, the gap between germline ends came to 13 bases. Germline lookup yields CDR1 GTSNPN and CDR2 SVGIG (reference sequence). This CDR3 comprises 14 residues. The CDR3 loop reads CAWSVPGAGEKLFF. The CDR3, as DNA: TGTGCCTGGAGTGTACCGGGGGCTGGGGAAAAACTGTTTTTT.

V usage is TRBV28 and J usage is TRBJ2-7; a weak D match, TRBD1 (6 bases). Deletions cut 6 bases from V and 5 bases from J, with 17 bases between. Looked up from germline, CDR1 is MDHEN and CDR2 is SYDVKM. This CDR3 is 14 amino acids long. The CDR3 protein is CASREQGPLDEQYF. The CDR3 DNA sequence: TGTGCCAGCAGGGAACAGGGTCCTCTGGACGAGCAGTACTTC.

This chain joins TRBV5-8 and TRBJ2-7, with D uncertain. V gave up 0 bases and J gave up 0 bases, with 10 bases separating them. This CDR3 region has 15 residues. Germline loops: CDR1 SGHTS, CDR2 YDEGEE. This chain's CDR3 is CASSLVGVHSYEQYF. DNA for the CDR3: TGTGCCAGCAGCTTGGTCGGCGTTCACTCCTACGAGCAGTACTTC.

This rearrangement joins TRBV29-1 to TRBJ1-2; no clear D gene. V lost 4 bases to trimming and J lost 6 bases, with 9 bases between them. The germline V gene has CDR1 SQVTM and CDR2 ANQGSEA. The CDR3 extends over 11 amino acids. CDR3 protein: CSVADGDGYTF. CDR3 DNA: TGCAGCGTTGCCGACGGGGATGGCTACACCTTC. The whole variable domain, remainder taken from reference TRBV29-1 and TRBJ1-2, is SAVISQKPSRDICQRGTSLTIQCQVDSQVTMMFWYRQQPGQSLTLIATANQGSEATYESGFVIDKFPISRPNLTFSTLTVSNMSPEDSSIYLCSVADGDGYTFGSGTRLTVV.

The CDR3 loop reads CASSAPPRIYEQYF. CDR3 nucleotide sequence: TGTGCCAGCAGTGCCCCTCCTCGGATCTACGAGCAGTACTTC. The genes are TRBV2 and TRBJ2-7; unclear D gene. Per germline, CDR1 SNHLY and CDR2 FYNNEI. The V gene lost 4 bases and the J gene lost 3 bases, with 13 bases spanning the gap. The CDR3 extends over 14 amino acids. Full variable domain (outside the CDR3, taken from reference TRBV2 and TRBJ2-7): EPEVTQTPSHQVTQMGQEVILRCVPISNHLYFYWYRQILGQKVEFLVSFYNNEISEKSEIFDDQFSVERPDGSNFTLKIRSTKLEDSAMYFCASSAPPRIYEQYFGPGTRLTVT.

V gene TRBV7-2 combines with J gene TRBJ2-2; D is unclear. The CDR3 totals 13 residues. The V gene lost 3 bases and the J gene lost 2 bases, with 4 bases spanning the gap. The germline V gene encodes CDR1 SGHTA and CDR2 FQGNSA. The CDR3 bases are TGTGCCAGCAGCTTCTTAAACACCGGGGAGCTGTTTTTT. This sequence encodes CASSFLNTGELFF.

The chain is built from TRBV9 and TRBJ2-7, with 8 bases fitting TRBD2. With 4 bases clipped from V and 2 bases from J, the junction kept 8 bases outside the gene matches. CDR3 size: 15 residues. Per the germline V gene, CDR1 is SGDLS and CDR2 is YYNGEE. The DNA for the CDR3 is TGTGCCAGCAGCCTCCGGGCGGGAGGCACCTACGAGCAGTACTTC. Amino acid sequence: CASSLRAGGTYEQYF.

This clone was observed a few times. The V gene is TRBV7-9, the J gene TRBJ2-7; D may be TRBD1 or TRBD2 (5 bases each). Germline lookup yields CDR1 SEHNR and CDR2 FQNEAQ (reference sequence). This CDR3 contains 11 residues. Trimming pared 1 base from V and 9 bases from J, leaving 7 bases between. The CDR3 sequence is CASSLEGRQYF. The CDR3 region has the DNA TGTGCCAGCAGCTTAGAGGGGAGGCAGTACTTC. Together with reference TRBV7-9 and TRBJ2-7, the CDR3 gives the full variable domain: DTGVSQNPRHKITKRGQNVTFRCDPISEHNRLYWYRQTLGQGPEFLTYFQNEAQLEKSRLLSDRFSAERPKGSFSTLEIQRTEQGDSAMYLCASSLEGRQYFGPGTRLTVT.

V usage is TRBV5-1 and J usage is TRBJ2-1; D is perhaps TRBD1 or TRBD2 (6 bases each). CDR1 is SGHRS and CDR2 is YFSETQ in the germline V gene. V gave up 4 bases and J gave up 5 bases, with 16 bases separating them. This CDR3 spans 15 amino acids. The CDR3 DNA follows: TGCGCCAGCAGCCTAAAGGGGGACTGGGACAATGAGCAGTTCTTC. Protein product: CASSLKGDWDNEQFF.

V usage is TRBV5-1 and J usage is TRBJ2-1; D possibly corresponds to TRBD2 (7 bases). The CDR3 length is 17 residues. CDR1 is SGHRS, CDR2 YFSETQ, per germline. The germline V and J ends were trimmed by 0 bases and 4 bases, with 17 bases remaining between them. The CDR3 region is CASSLGSGGVGYNEQFF. The CDR3 nucleotides are TGCGCCAGCAGCTTGGGGTCGGGGGGCGTGGGATACAATGAGCAGTTCTTC.

V is TRBV7-6 and J is TRBJ2-7, with TRBD1 matching over 7 bases. After removal of 4 bases from V and 8 bases from J, the junction contained 5 bases not matched to a gene. The germline CDR1 and CDR2 sequences are SGHVS and FNYEAQ. The CDR3 is 12 amino acids. The CDR3 nucleotides are TGTGCCAGCAGCTCCGGACAGGCAAAGCAGTACTTC. This encodes CASSSGQAKQYF. The variable domain in full, completed from reference TRBV7-6 and TRBJ2-7, reads GAGVSQSPRYKVTKRGQDVALRCDPISGHVSLYWYRQALGQGPEFLTYFNYEAQQDKSGLPNDRFSAERPEGSISTLTIQRTEQRDSAMYRCASSSGQAKQYFGPGTRLTVT.

In its sample, this clone was seen once. This chain uses TRBV5-8 with TRBJ2-7; D uncertain. This CDR3 is built from 17 residues. Germline values: CDR1 SGHTS, CDR2 YDEGEE. The V and J ends lost 1 base and 2 bases respectively, with 19 bases between them. The CDR3 spells CASSLFVSDDKPYEQYF. The CDR3 region has the DNA TGTGCCAGCAGCTTGTTTGTGTCAGATGATAAACCCTACGAGCAGTACTTC.

A single count supports this clone. The gene calls are TRBV9 and TRBJ2-1, with TRBD2 as a possible D gene (6 bases). The V gene's germline CDR1 is SGDLS and CDR2 YYNGEE. The CDR3 is 17 residues long. Between the trimmed V and J ends, which lost 2 bases and 4 bases, there was a span of 19 bases. The CDR3 bases are TGTGCCAGCAGCGTCTCCGGAGGGGACCTCACGTACAATGAGCAGTTCTTC. It specifies CASSVSGGDLTYNEQFF.

The gene calls are TRBV19 and TRBJ1-5; D not resolved. Germline-derived CDR1 and CDR2 are LNHDA and SQIVND (reference sequence). V was pared by 7 bases and J by 6 bases, with 13 bases between. CDR3 size: 13 residues. The CDR3 nucleotides read TGTGCCAGTAACAATAACAAGGGTCAGCCCCAGCATTTT. Protein product: CASNNNKGQPQHF. Looking up the rest from reference TRBV19 and TRBJ1-5 gives the full variable domain: DGGITQSPKYLFRKEGQNVTLSCEQNLNHDAMYWYRQDPGQGLRLIYYSQIVNDFQKGDIAEGYSVSREKKESFPLTVTSAQKNPTAFYLCASNNNKGQPQHFGDGTRLSIL.

The rearrangement links TRBV10-3 to TRBJ2-5, with 8 bases matching TRBD2. V lost 0 bases to trimming and J lost 3 bases; unmatched junction nucleotides: 6. Germline assignment: CDR1 ENHRY and CDR2 SYGVKD. This CDR3 is built from 16 residues. In DNA, the CDR3 is TGTGCCATCAGTGAGTCTAGTCGGACTAGCAAAGAGACCCAGTACTTC. Translation: CAISESSRTSKETQYF.

The chain joins TRBV6-1 to TRBJ2-2; D is possibly TRBD1 (6 bases). This CDR3 has 15 residues. The V end lost 6 bases, the J end lost 1 base, and 12 bases lay between the germline ends. From germline, CDR1 is MNHNS and CDR2 SASEGT. Here the CDR3 reads CASRSGDGNTGELFF. The CDR3 coding sequence is TGTGCCAGCAGGTCAGGGGATGGGAACACCGGGGAGCTGTTTTTT.

This chain links TRBV28 with TRBJ1-1, with a weak D call TRBD1 (5 bases). V was pared by 1 base and J by 4 bases, with 16 bases between. The V gene's germline CDR1 is MDHEN and CDR2 SYDVKM. This CDR3 contains 16 residues. DNA of the CDR3: TGTGCCAGCAGTTTATTTGGGGCAGCGGACACCACTGAAGCTTTCTTT. The encoded protein is CASSLFGAADTTEAFF. The full variable domain, rest sourced from reference TRBV28 and TRBJ1-1, is DVKVTQSSRYLVKRTGEKVFLECVQDMDHENMFWYRQDPGLGLRLIYFSYDVKMKEKGDIPEGYSVSREKKERFSLILESASTNQTSMYLCASSLFGAADTTEAFFGQGTRLTVV.

Points on this clone: The junction shows a germline mismatch at one end, possibly a read error. This rearrangement joins TRBV7-7 to TRBJ2-1, with D uncertain. The V gene's germline CDR1 is SSHAT and CDR2 FNYEAQ (reference sequence). The CDR3 is 14 residues long. The CDR3: CASSLEDTANEQFF. CDR3 sequence (DNA): TGTGCTAGCAGCTTAGAGGATACGGCCAATGAGCAGTTCTTC.

The V call is TRBV19, the J call TRBJ1-2; the D is unclear. Per the germline V gene, CDR1 is LNHDA and CDR2 is SQIVND (reference sequence). V dropped 4 bases and J dropped 3 bases, with 6 bases sitting between them. The CDR3 is 12 residues long. The CDR3 DNA follows: TGTGCCAGTAGTAGAGGAGACTATGGCTACACCTTC. It is translated as CASSRGDYGYTF.

The V call is TRBV28, the J call TRBJ1-4; no clear D gene. Germline V gene lookup returns CDR1 MDHEN and CDR2 SYDVKM. CDR3 length: 14 residues. V gave up 6 bases and J gave up 0 bases, with 8 bases separating them. The CDR3 DNA reads as TGTGCCAGCAGCCCCGTAGCAACTAATGAAAAACTGTTTTTT. Translation gives CASSPVATNEKLFF.

V is TRBV6-1 and J is TRBJ2-3, with D unresolved. V was shortened by 1 base and J by 0 bases, with 8 bases between the two germline ends. Germline CDR1 and CDR2: MNHNS and SASEGT. The length of the CDR3 is 15 residues. The CDR3 protein is CASSEEGRSTDTQYF. The CDR3, as DNA: TGTGCCAGCAGTGAAGAGGGCAGAAGCACAGATACGCAGTATTTT.

The chain recombines TRBV7-8 with TRBJ2-6; TRBD2 matches at 9 bases. V trimming: 0 bases; J trimming: 3 bases; junction bases outside the gene matches: 6. This CDR3 is 18 amino acids long. The germline V gene encodes CDR1 SGHVS and CDR2 FQNEAQ. DNA for the CDR3: TGTGCCAGCAGCTTAGCGCGGCTAGCGGGACTTGGGGCCAACGTCCTGACTTTC. Protein: CASSLARLAGLGANVLTF.

In its sample, this clone was seen a few times. The J gene is TRBJ1-5, the V gene TRBV2, with no clear D. Germline V gives CDR1 SNHLY, CDR2 FYNNEI. The V end was cut by 8 bases, the J end by 4 bases, with 12 bases between. The CDR3 runs to 13 residues. The CDR3 loop reads CASCLLRNQPQHF. CDR3 in DNA: TGTGCCAGCTGTCTCCTTAGAAATCAGCCCCAGCATTTT.

The CDR3 loop reads CASSVGTGGNSPLHF. The CDR3 bases are TGTGCCAGCAGCGTAGGGACAGGGGGTAATTCACCCCTCCACTTT. V usage is TRBV9 and J usage is TRBJ1-6, with TRBD1 matching 10 bases. The length of the CDR3 is 15 residues. V shed 0 bases, J shed 6 bases, and the junction held 0 bases outside the gene matches. CDR1 is SGDLS and CDR2 is YYNGEE in the germline V gene.

The CDR3 DNA reads TGTGCCAGTAGTATAGGGGGGTTTCAGCCCCAGCATTTT. Translating gives CASSIGGFQPQHF. This rearrangement joins TRBV19 to TRBJ1-5; D is possibly TRBD1 (5 bases). V dropped 1 base and J dropped 6 bases, with 7 bases sitting between them. CDR1 LNHDA and CDR2 SQIVND come from the germline V gene (reference sequence). This CDR3 is built from 13 residues.

Here the CDR3 DNA reads TGTGCCAGCACCACAGGGGGCCTTAGCACAGATACGCAGTATTTT. Amino acid sequence: CASTTGGLSTDTQYF. The chain uses TRBV28 and TRBJ2-3, with TRBD1 identical over 9 bases. Per germline, CDR1 MDHEN and CDR2 SYDVKM. The CDR3 consists of 15 residues. V dropped 7 bases and J dropped 0; count of bases not matched to a gene: 5.